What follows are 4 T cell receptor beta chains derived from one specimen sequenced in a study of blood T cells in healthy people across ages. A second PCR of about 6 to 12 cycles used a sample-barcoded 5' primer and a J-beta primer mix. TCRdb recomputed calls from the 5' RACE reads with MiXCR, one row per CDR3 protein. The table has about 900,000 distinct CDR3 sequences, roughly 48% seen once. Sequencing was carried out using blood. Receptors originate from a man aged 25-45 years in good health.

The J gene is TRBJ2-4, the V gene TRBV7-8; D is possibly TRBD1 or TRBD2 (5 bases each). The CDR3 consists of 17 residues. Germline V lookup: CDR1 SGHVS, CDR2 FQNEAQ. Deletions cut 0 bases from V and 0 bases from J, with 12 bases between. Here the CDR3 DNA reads TGTGCCAGCAGCTTAGCTGCGTCCGGGACAGCCAAAAACATTCAGTACTTC. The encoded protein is CASSLAASGTAKNIQYF.

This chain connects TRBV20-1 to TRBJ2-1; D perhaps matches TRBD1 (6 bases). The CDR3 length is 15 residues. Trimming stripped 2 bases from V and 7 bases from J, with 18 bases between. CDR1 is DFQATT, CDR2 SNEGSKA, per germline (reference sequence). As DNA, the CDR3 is TGCAGTGCTAGACACCCAAGGGGGTTAAGTAATGAGCAGTTCTTC. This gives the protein CSARHPRGLSNEQFF.

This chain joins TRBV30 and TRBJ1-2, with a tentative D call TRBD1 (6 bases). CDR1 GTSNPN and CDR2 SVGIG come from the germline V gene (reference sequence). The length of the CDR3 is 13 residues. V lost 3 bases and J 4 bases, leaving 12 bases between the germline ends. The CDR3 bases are TGTGCCTGGAGCCCCGGGGGGCTCTATGGCTACACCTTC. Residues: CAWSPGGLYGYTF.

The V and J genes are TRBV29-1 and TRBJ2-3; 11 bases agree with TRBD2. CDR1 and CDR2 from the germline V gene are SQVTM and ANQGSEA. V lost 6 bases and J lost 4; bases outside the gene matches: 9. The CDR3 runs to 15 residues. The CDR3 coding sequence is TGCAGCGTGGTCTCTAGCGGGGGGACCGCAGATACGCAGTATTTT. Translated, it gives CSVVSSGGTADTQYF.